The 12 T cell receptor beta chains given below trace back to one sample, sequenced in a study of CD8+ T cells in alopecia areata. Specified treatment: oral pan-JAK inhibitor, 5-10 mg twice daily. RNA extraction and reverse transcription yielded cDNA as sequencing template. The data were produced by immunoSEQ multiplex PCR, yet TCRdb's version contains in-frame clones alone and is incomplete. The table shows 200,000 or so clones, with nearly 60% occurring only once. This sample comprised CD4+ T cells sorted from blood, obtained at week 24, from a patient treated with tofacitinib. These receptor sequences come from a human donor with alopecia areata.

The chain links TRBV30 to TRBJ1-1; no reliable D call. Germline CDR1 is GTSNPN and CDR2 is SVGIG (reference sequence). Trimming shortened V by 3 bases and J by 7 bases, and 21 bases separated the two germline ends. This CDR3 has 15 residues. The CDR3 DNA reads as TGTGCCTGGAGCGGAACACAGACCCCAGAATATGAAGCTTTCTTT. Translation gives CAWSGTQTPEYEAFF.

The chain couples TRBV4-1 to TRBJ2-5; maybe TRBD2 (6 bases). The germline V gene has CDR1 MGHRA and CDR2 YSYEKL. The V end was cut by 1 base, the J end by 5 bases, with 14 bases between. This CDR3 spans 15 amino acids. CDR3 region: CASSQGAGSWETQYF. In nucleotides, the CDR3 is TGCGCCAGCAGCCAAGGGGCGGGATCTTGGGAGACCCAGTACTTC.

V and J are TRBV29-1 and TRBJ1-1; D uncertain. Germline V gene sequence: CDR1 SQVTM, CDR2 ANQGSEA. CDR3 length: 12 residues. V lost 4 bases and J lost 1, with 7 bases in between. CDR3 DNA sequence: TGCAGCGTTGCCCTGCAGAACACTGAAGCTTTCTTT. Translation gives CSVALQNTEAFF.

The chain joins TRBV30 to TRBJ2-3, with D maybe TRBD2 (5 bases). V lost 0 bases and J 5 bases, leaving 9 bases between the germline ends. CDR1 and CDR2 (germline): GTSNPN, SVGIG (reference sequence). There are 13 residues in the CDR3. The CDR3 nucleotides are TGTGCCTGGAGTGTAGCGGCTTTAGATACGCAGTATTTT. It specifies CAWSVAALDTQYF.

V and J are TRBV15 and TRBJ2-3; D remains ambiguous. V was clipped by 2 bases and J by 11 bases, with 11 bases between them. CDR3 length equals 12 residues. Germline CDR1 reads LNHNV; CDR2 reads YYDKDF (reference sequence). The CDR3 nucleotides read TGTGCCACCAGCAGACCCGGCTTGGGGCAGTATTTT. Its protein is CATSRPGLGQYF.

The chain has TRBV5-1 and TRBJ2-1, with TRBD2 identical over 11 bases. Germline trimming cut 6 bases from V and 7 bases from J; bases unmatched to any gene: 3. The CDR3 covers 13 residues. Germline CDR1 reads SGHRS; CDR2 reads YFSETQ. The CDR3 coding sequence is TGCGCCAGCACGGGACTAGCGGTTAATGAGCAGTTCTTC. Protein product: CASTGLAVNEQFF.

This chain links TRBV4-3 with TRBJ2-6; D call uncertain. V was trimmed by 0 bases and J by 2 bases, leaving 5 bases between them. The CDR3 covers 15 residues. Germline V gene sequence: CDR1 LGHNA, CDR2 YSLEER. CDR3 nucleotide sequence: TGCGCCAGCAGCCAAGACACCCCTGGGGCCAACGTCCTGACTTTC. Translation: CASSQDTPGANVLTF.

A few counts support this clone. CDR3 sequence reads: CAVGALGGDGTDTQYF. In nucleotides, the CDR3 is TGTGCCGTGGGGGCTCTCGGGGGAGACGGGACAGATACGCAGTATTTT. The chain uses TRBV30 and TRBJ2-3, with D tentatively TRBD1 or TRBD2 (6 bases each). Trimming pared 8 bases from V and 3 bases from J, leaving 24 bases between. Germline V gives CDR1 GTSNPN, CDR2 SVGIG (reference sequence). The CDR3 sequence is 16 residues long. Using reference TRBV30 and TRBJ2-3 for the parts outside the CDR3, the full variable domain is SQTIHQWPATLVQPVGSPLSLECTVEGTSNPNLYWYRQAAGRGLQLLFYSVGIGQISSEVPQNLSASRPQDRQFILSSKKLLLSDSGFYLCAVGALGGDGTDTQYFGPGTRLTVL.

V is TRBV10-2 and J is TRBJ1-1, with D unresolved. V was clipped by 6 bases and J by 1 base, with 12 bases between them. The CDR3 runs to 14 residues. The V gene's germline CDR1 is WSHSY and CDR2 SAAADI. The CDR3 coding sequence is TGCGCCAGCAGCGCCCAGCGTGGGAACACTGAAGCTTTCTTT. It codes for CASSAQRGNTEAFF.

The gene calls are TRBV30 and TRBJ2-5; 7 bases are shared with TRBD2. This CDR3 is built from 15 residues. Germline CDR1 reads GTSNPN; CDR2 reads SVGIG (reference sequence). Trimming at V came to 0 bases and at J to 2 bases, leaving 6 bases not matched to a gene. DNA of the CDR3: TGTGCCTGGAGTGTAGTCGGGAGGAGTCAAGAGACCCAGTACTTC. It encodes CAWSVVGRSQETQYF.

CDR3 DNA: TGTGCCAGCTCACACCCGGACAGGGACCATGAGCAGTTCTTC. Residues: CASSHPDRDHEQFF. The chain carries TRBV18 and TRBJ2-1; TRBD1 agrees at 8 bases. With 4 bases clipped from V and 8 bases from J, the junction kept 7 bases outside the gene matches. The CDR3 has 14 amino acids. Looked up from germline, CDR1 is KGHSH and CDR2 is LQKENI.

The chain joins TRBV9 to TRBJ1-2; TRBD1 aligns across 7 bases. The trim removed 3 bases at V and 3 bases at J, leaving 2 bases unmatched. This CDR3 comprises 13 residues. The germline gives CDR1 SGDLS, CDR2 YYNGEE. Here the CDR3 reads CASSDRGHYGYTF. The CDR3 DNA reads TGTGCCAGCAGCGACAGGGGCCACTATGGCTACACCTTC.